This is a list of T cell receptor beta chains from one sample in a study of immune characterization of retroperitoneal liposarcoma. TCRdb re-analysed the PCR reads in MiXCR, keeping a single row per CDR3 protein. The repertoire includes about 10,000 distinct CDR3 sequences, about 29% of them detected once, and roughly 8.5% sits in the top ten. Sequencing was carried out using tumor tissue. The origin of the receptors is a male donor with retroperitoneal liposarcoma. The CDR3 runs from the conserved cysteine through the conserved F or W. D genes are given only for firm matches. Rows may omit the clone size; those that give it use once, few, many or a size class.

cdr3_nt: TGCGCCAGCAGAGGAGGTTTTGGCGGGGTTAGCTCTGGGGCCAACGTCCTGACTTTC; cdr3_aa: CASRGGFGGVSSGANVLTF; v_call: TRBV10-2; d_call: -; clone_size: -; j_call: TRBJ2-6
cdr3_nt: TGTGCCAGCAGCTCTTTAGCGGGGGTATACAATGAGCAGTACTTC; cdr3_aa: CASSSLAGVYNEQYF; v_call: TRBV7-6; d_call: TRBD2; clone_size: medium-sized; j_call: TRBJ2-7
cdr3_nt: TGTGCCAGCAGCTCGGGGCTCGGTGGTGAGCAGTACTTC; cdr3_aa: CASSSGLGGEQYF; v_call: TRBV11-3; d_call: -; clone_size: -; j_call: TRBJ2-4
cdr3_nt: TGTGCCAGCAGGGTTGACTACCACAATGAGCAGTACTTC; cdr3_aa: CASRVDYHNEQYF; v_call: TRBV6-1; d_call: -; clone_size: few; j_call: TRBJ2-7
cdr3_nt: TGTGCCAGCAGCTCCGGAGGGAGCGGGAGTTTGTCGGGGAAGCTGTTTTTT; cdr3_aa: CASSSGGSGSLSGKLFF; v_call: TRBV7-3; d_call: TRBD2; clone_size: -; j_call: TRBJ2-2
cdr3_nt: TGCGCCAGCAGCCAAGTTGGGATAGGGGACCAAGAGACCCAGTTCTTC; cdr3_aa: CASSQVGIGDQETQFF; v_call: TRBV4-3; d_call: -; clone_size: -; j_call: TRBJ2-1
cdr3_nt: TGTGCCAGCAGCTTAGTTCAATACGAGCAGTACTTC; cdr3_aa: CASSLVQYEQYF; v_call: TRBV11-3; d_call: -; clone_size: many; j_call: TRBJ2-7
cdr3_nt: TGTGCCAGCAGTCCTCGGACTAGTAACTACAATGAGCAGTACTTC; cdr3_aa: CASSPRTSNYNEQYF; v_call: TRBV6-8; d_call: TRBD2; clone_size: -; j_call: TRBJ2-7
cdr3_nt: TGTGCCAGCAGCAACCTAGGCAATGAGCAGTTCTTC; cdr3_aa: CASSNLGNEQFF; v_call: TRBV6-2/TRBV6-3; d_call: -; clone_size: few; j_call: TRBJ2-1
cdr3_nt: TGTGCCAGCAGTTTGTGGACAGGCGAGCAGTTCTTC; cdr3_aa: CASSLWTGEQFF; v_call: TRBV12-3/TRBV12-4; d_call: TRBD1; clone_size: many; j_call: TRBJ2-1
cdr3_nt: TGTGCCAGCAGTTTCTTGTCCGACGTTGACTATGGCTACACCTTC; cdr3_aa: CASSFLSDVDYGYTF; v_call: TRBV27; d_call: -; clone_size: -; j_call: TRBJ1-2
cdr3_nt: TGTGCCAGCAGCTTAGCATCTAGCGGGGGTGAGGAGCAGTTCTTC; cdr3_aa: CASSLASSGGEEQFF; v_call: TRBV7-9; d_call: TRBD2; clone_size: -; j_call: TRBJ2-1
cdr3_nt: TGTGCCACCAGTGACGGACTAGCGGGGGTGTATACGCAGTATTTT; cdr3_aa: CATSDGLAGVYTQYF; v_call: TRBV24-1; d_call: TRBD2; clone_size: -; j_call: TRBJ2-3
cdr3_nt: TGTGCCAGCAGTTTCGGTCAGGGGGCAGATACGCAGTATTTT; cdr3_aa: CASSFGQGADTQYF; v_call: TRBV12-3/TRBV12-4; d_call: TRBD1; clone_size: medium-sized; j_call: TRBJ2-3
cdr3_nt: TGTGCCAGCAGTGAACTTGGCGGAACGACTAGCACCTTC; cdr3_aa: CASSELGGTTSTF; v_call: TRBV6-1; d_call: -; clone_size: many; j_call: TRBJ1-2
cdr3_nt: TGTGCCAGCAGAGGCAACCGGGCAACTAATGAAAAACTGTTTTTT; cdr3_aa: CASRGNRATNEKLFF; v_call: TRBV6-1; d_call: -; clone_size: medium-sized; j_call: TRBJ1-4
cdr3_nt: TGTGCCAGCAGTGTGCTAGCGGGGAACAATGAGCAGTTCTTC; cdr3_aa: CASSVLAGNNEQFF; v_call: TRBV6-1; d_call: TRBD2; clone_size: -; j_call: TRBJ2-1
cdr3_nt: TGTGCCAGCAGTTTCCGACAGGGAAGCGAGCAGTTCTTC; cdr3_aa: CASSFRQGSEQFF; v_call: TRBV12-3/TRBV12-4; d_call: TRBD1; clone_size: medium-sized; j_call: TRBJ2-1
cdr3_nt: TGTGCCAGCAGTCTAGGGGTCAGCCACGACAATGAGCAGTTCTTC; cdr3_aa: CASSLGVSHDNEQFF; v_call: TRBV12-3/TRBV12-4; d_call: -; clone_size: medium-sized; j_call: TRBJ2-1
cdr3_nt: TGTGCCAGCAGCTTTTCAGGGTTTGGGGAGACCCAGTACTTC; cdr3_aa: CASSFSGFGETQYF; v_call: TRBV7-6; d_call: -; clone_size: -; j_call: TRBJ2-5
cdr3_nt: TGCGCCAGCAGCCAAGGTACGCTCCGGGAGTGGGGCGAGCAGTACTTC; cdr3_aa: CASSQGTLREWGEQYF; v_call: TRBV4-1; d_call: -; clone_size: -; j_call: TRBJ2-7
cdr3_nt: TGTGCCAGCAGTGAACAAGCCAGGGGAAAAGAGACCCAGTACTTC; cdr3_aa: CASSEQARGKETQYF; v_call: TRBV6-1; d_call: -; clone_size: -; j_call: TRBJ2-5
cdr3_nt: TGTGCCAGCAGCCTGGGGATCCAAGAGACCCAGTACTTC; cdr3_aa: CASSLGIQETQYF; v_call: TRBV6-1; d_call: -; clone_size: -; j_call: TRBJ2-5
cdr3_nt: TGTGCCAGCAGCCCGCCCTCGGCAGGAGCGTACAATGAGCAGTACTTC; cdr3_aa: CASSPPSAGAYNEQYF; v_call: TRBV7-4; d_call: -; clone_size: once; j_call: TRBJ2-4
cdr3_nt: TGTGCCAGCAGTAGACAGGAGGTAGCGTACGAGCAGTACTTC; cdr3_aa: CASSRQEVAYEQYF; v_call: TRBV12-3/TRBV12-4; d_call: -; clone_size: many; j_call: TRBJ2-7
cdr3_nt: TGTGCCAGCAGTTACTCCTCGACAATCTCCGCCATTCAGTACTTC; cdr3_aa: CASSYSSTISAIQYF; v_call: TRBV6-6; d_call: -; clone_size: -; j_call: TRBJ2-4
cdr3_nt: TGTGCCAGCAGCCGAGGGACTAGCTGGACCCAGTACTTC; cdr3_aa: CASSRGTSWTQYF; v_call: TRBV11-3; d_call: TRBD2; clone_size: few; j_call: TRBJ2-5
cdr3_nt: TGTGCCAGCAGACCGGGACATCTTTATTTTAACACTGAAGCTTTCTTT; cdr3_aa: CASRPGHLYFNTEAFF; v_call: TRBV6-1; d_call: -; clone_size: few; j_call: TRBJ1-1